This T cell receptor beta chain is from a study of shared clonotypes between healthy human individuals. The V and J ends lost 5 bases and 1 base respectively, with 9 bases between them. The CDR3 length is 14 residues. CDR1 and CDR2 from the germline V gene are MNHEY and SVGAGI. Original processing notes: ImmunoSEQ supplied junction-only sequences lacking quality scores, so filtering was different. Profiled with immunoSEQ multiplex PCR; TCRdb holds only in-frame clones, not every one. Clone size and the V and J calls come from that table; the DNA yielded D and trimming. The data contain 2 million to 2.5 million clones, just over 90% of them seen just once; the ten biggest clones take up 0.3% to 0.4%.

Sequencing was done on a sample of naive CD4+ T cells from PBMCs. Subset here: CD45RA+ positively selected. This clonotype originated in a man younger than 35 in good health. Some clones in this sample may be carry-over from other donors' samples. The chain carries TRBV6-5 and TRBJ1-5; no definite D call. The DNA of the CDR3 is TGTGCCAGCAGTGACGTGGCGAGCAATCAGCCCCAGCATTTT. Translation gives CASSDVASNQPQHF.